This TCR beta chain was observed in a study of PD-L1 blockade in urothelial cancer. Study-level information: Anywhere from 0 to 3 prior chemotherapy regimens had been received by patients.

Trimming left V 3 bases short and J 0 bases short, with 18 bases between. The CDR3 has 17 residues. CDR1 is SGHRS and CDR2 is YFSETQ in the germline V gene. Worth noting for this clone: The antigen is undetermined.

Assay used: immunoSEQ multiplex PCR; TCRdb lists only in-frame clones, some missing. The data contain 41,000 or so clones, approximately 85% of them singletons. Study-wide findings and caveats: Patients who had durable benefit saw their tumor-associated blood clones expand more at 3 weeks.

The time point here: peripheral blood 6 weeks after treatment start. For each patient, 1 to 8 samples were obtained, pretreatment and on-treatment. The rearrangement uses TRBV5-1 and TRBJ1-2; D call uncertain. This TCR was sampled from a man in his 70s with urothelial cancer. The sample was PBMCs, taken around atezolizumab (anti-PD-L1) treatment. CDR3 coding DNA: TGCGCCAGCAGCTCTTACCTTGGGCGGGAACCTAACTATGGCTACACCTTC. Translated, it gives CASSSYLGREPNYGYTF. The full variable domain, in which reference TRBV5-1 and TRBJ1-2 provide the parts outside the CDR3, is KAGVTQTPRYLIKTRGQQVTLSCSPISGHRSVSWYQQTPGQGLQFLFEYFSETQRNKGNFPGRFSGRQFSNSRSEMNVSTLELGDSALYLCASSSYLGREPNYGYTFGSGTRLTVV.